One and the same sample provided the 3 T cell receptor beta chains below, sequenced in a study of cytomegalovirus exposure and HLA in healthy donors. PCR primers comprised 60 Vbeta and 13 Jbeta primers. Clones were read by immunoSEQ multiplex PCR, and TCRdb kept only the in-frame ones, dropping some. The repertoire holds 100,000 to 150,000 clones, with around 80% as singletons. Sequencing was performed on PBMCs. These receptors all come from a woman aged 40 to 50 in good health and CMV-seronegative.

The rearrangement joins TRBV9 to TRBJ2-4, with 7 positions matching TRBD2. V shed 0 bases, J shed 8 bases, and the junction held 8 bases outside the gene matches. Germline V gene sequence: CDR1 SGDLS, CDR2 YYNGEE. CDR3 size: 15 residues. The CDR3 bases are TGTGCCAGCAGCGTAGGACTAGCCATGGGGTACATTCAGTACTTC. As protein: CASSVGLAMGYIQYF.

This chain connects TRBV27 to TRBJ2-1, with D perhaps matching TRBD2 (5 bases). V shed 1 base and J shed 6 bases, with 13 bases lying between them. The CDR3 totals 15 residues. The germline CDR1 and CDR2 sequences are MNHEY and SMNVEV (reference sequence). CDR3 coding DNA: TGTGCCAGCAGTTTATGGGCTAGCCGGGGCAATGAGCAGTTCTTC. Its translation: CASSLWASRGNEQFF.

The chain links TRBV7-8 to TRBJ2-7; possibly TRBD2 for D (6 bases). The germline gives CDR1 SGHVS, CDR2 FQNEAQ. Trimming cost V 7 bases and J 0 bases, with 22 bases left between them. The CDR3 loop spans 17 amino acids. The CDR3 DNA is TGTGCCAGCACCACCCCCGGGGTATCGGGGGACTCCTACGAGCAGTACTTC. It translates to CASTTPGVSGDSYEQYF.